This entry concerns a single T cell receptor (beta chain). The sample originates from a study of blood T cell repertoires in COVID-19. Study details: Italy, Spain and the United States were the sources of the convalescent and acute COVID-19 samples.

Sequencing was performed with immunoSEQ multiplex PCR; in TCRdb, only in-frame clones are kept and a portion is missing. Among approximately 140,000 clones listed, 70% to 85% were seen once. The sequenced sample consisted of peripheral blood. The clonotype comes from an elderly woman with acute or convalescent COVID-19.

The CDR3 protein is CASSLVVDNEQFF. For the CDR3, the DNA is TGTGCCAGCAGTTTGGTAGTGGACAATGAGCAGTTCTTC. The V call is TRBV27, the J call TRBJ2-1; D ambiguous. This CDR3 contains 13 residues. Trimming removed 3 bases from V and 5 bases from J, with 8 bases in between. Germline CDR1 MNHEY, CDR2 SMNVEV (reference sequence).